The rows below give T cell receptor beta chains drawn from one sample of a study of T-cell reconstitution after alpha-beta-depleted transplantation in children. TCRdb processed the PCR reads anew with MiXCR; each CDR3 protein has one entry. The sample holds around 440,000 distinct CDR3 sequences, 15% to 20% seen once. The sample was PBMCs, mostly from graft donor cells, taken 360 days after TCRalphabeta/CD19-depleted stem cell transplant. The receptors derive from a boy in the first two years of life who had a stem cell transplant for Wiskott-Aldrich syndrome, so the T cells may come from the graft donor. The CDR3 runs from the conserved cysteine through the conserved F or W. A D gene is named only where the DNA matches it firmly. Clone size appears in some rows only: once, few, many, or a class for an expanded clone.

CASRTRVSQGRYNEQFF	TGCGCCAGCCGAACCAGAGTCTCTCAGGGGCGCTACAATGAGCAGTTCTTC	.	few	TRBV5-1	TRBJ2-1
CAISEGLNLAKNIQYF	TGTGCCATCAGTGAAGGACTTAACCTAGCCAAAAACATTCAGTACTTC	.	few	TRBV10-3	TRBJ2-4
CASSSSASNYGYTF	TGCGCCAGCAGCTCGTCCGCATCTAACTATGGCTACACCTTC	.	.	TRBV5-1	TRBJ1-2
CASSQGTGLGSDTQYF	TGCGCCAGCAGCCAAGGTACGGGACTAGGGTCAGATACGCAGTATTTT	TRBD2	.	TRBV4-3	TRBJ2-3
CASSPPGTKQETQYF	TGTGCCAGCTCACCTCCCGGGACAAAGCAAGAGACCCAGTACTTC	.	few	TRBV18	TRBJ2-5
CASSLGSLLAKNIQYF	TGTGCCAGCAGCCTCGGCAGTCTCCTAGCCAAAAACATTCAGTACTTC	.	few	TRBV7-2	TRBJ2-4
CASRPTGPNNSPLHF	TGTGCCAGCAGGCCAACAGGCCCCAATAATTCACCCCTCCACTTT	.	medium-sized	TRBV12-3/TRBV12-4	TRBJ1-6
CASPGTGYAGELFF	TGTGCCAGCCCCGGGACAGGGTATGCCGGGGAGCTGTTTTTT	TRBD1	.	TRBV11-2	TRBJ2-2
CATSERGGTDTQYF	TGTGCCACCAGTGAGAGGGGCGGAACAGATACGCAGTATTTT	.	few	TRBV24-1	TRBJ2-3
CAISYGSSYQETQYF	TGTGCCATCAGTTACGGGTCCTCATACCAAGAGACCCAGTACTTC	.	.	TRBV10-3	TRBJ2-5
CASSLAGTGTYEQYF	TGCGCCAGCAGCTTGGCCGGGACAGGAACCTACGAGCAGTACTTC	TRBD1	.	TRBV5-1	TRBJ2-7
CASSRWDRDYGYTF	TGTGCCAGCAGTCGCTGGGACAGGGACTATGGCTACACCTTC	TRBD1	few	TRBV12-3/TRBV12-4	TRBJ1-2
CSVTSGGMYNEQFF	TGCAGCGTTACTAGCGGGGGGATGTACAATGAGCAGTTCTTC	TRBD2	.	TRBV29-1	TRBJ2-1
CASSPGGAEQYF	TGTGCCAGCAGCCCAGGGGGGGCCGAGCAGTACTTC	.	few	TRBV11-2	TRBJ2-7
CASSQAGGYYNEQFF	TGCGCCAGCAGCCAAGCTGGGGGCTACTACAATGAGCAGTTCTTC	.	.	TRBV4-1	TRBJ2-1
CASSLGTGSEQYF	TGCGCCAGCAGCCTTGGGACAGGGAGCGAGCAGTACTTC	TRBD1	many	TRBV5-1	TRBJ2-7
CASSFRQGNTGELFF	TGCGCCAGCAGCTTCAGACAGGGGAACACCGGGGAGCTGTTTTTT	TRBD1	many	TRBV5-1	TRBJ2-2
CSARGIEAFF	TGCAGTGCTAGGGGAATTGAAGCTTTCTTT	.	once	TRBV20-1	TRBJ1-1
CASSLGRQGRDIQYF	TGTGCCAGCAGCTTAGGAAGGCAGGGTAGGGACATTCAGTACTTC	.	.	TRBV7-2	TRBJ2-4
CASSLTGGSYGYTF	TGTGCCAGCAGCTTGACAGGGGGTTCCTATGGCTACACCTTC	TRBD1	.	TRBV12-3/TRBV12-4	TRBJ1-2
CASSYSKGVGANVLTF	TGTGCCAGCAGTTACTCGAAAGGGGTGGGGGCCAACGTCCTGACTTTC	.	.	TRBV6-5	TRBJ2-6
CATSDLGQGGNTIYF	TGTGCCACCAGTGACCTGGGACAGGGAGGAAACACCATATATTTT	TRBD1	few	TRBV24-1	TRBJ1-3
CAINGGQGQETQYF	TGTGCCATCAATGGGGGACAGGGTCAAGAGACCCAGTACTTC	TRBD1	.	TRBV10-3	TRBJ2-5
CAISGTGGNTEAFF	TGTGCCATCAGTGGGACAGGGGGGAACACTGAAGCTTTCTTT	TRBD1	few	TRBV10-3	TRBJ1-1
CSAKESGAGANVLTF	TGCAGTGCTAAAGAATCAGGGGCTGGGGCCAACGTCCTGACTTTC	.	few	TRBV20-1	TRBJ2-6
CASGLGRGRSETQYF	TGTGCTAGTGGTTTGGGCCGGGGGCGGAGTGAGACCCAGTACTTC	.	.	TRBV12-5	TRBJ2-5
CASSLKALSGPYEQYF	TGTGCCAGCAGTTTAAAGGCCCTCAGCGGCCCCTACGAGCAGTACTTC	.	.	TRBV27	TRBJ2-7
CSASGGTYYEQYF	TGCAGTGCTAGCGGAGGGACATACTACGAGCAGTACTTC	.	.	TRBV20-1	TRBJ2-7
CAISGTLETQYF	TGTGCCATCTCCGGGACACTAGAGACCCAGTACTTC	.	.	TRBV10-3	TRBJ2-5
CASSRSSALPNTGELFF	TGTGCCAGCAGCAGATCTAGCGCCCTCCCGAACACCGGGGAGCTGTTTTTT	.	.	TRBV3-1	TRBJ2-2
CASSLDGRTGANVLTF	TGTGCCAGCAGTTTAGATGGGAGAACTGGGGCCAACGTCCTGACTTTC	.	.	TRBV12-3/TRBV12-4	TRBJ2-6
CASSYVGSSPLHF	TGTGCCAGCAGTTACGTGGGTTCTTCACCCCTCCACTTT	.	.	TRBV6-5	TRBJ1-6
CASSLGLAETQYF	TGTGCCAGCAGCTTAGGACTAGCAGAGACCCAGTACTTC	TRBD2	few	TRBV7-7	TRBJ2-5
CASSIGTSGGPREQFF	TGTGCCAGCAGCATCGGGACTAGCGGGGGCCCACGAGAGCAGTTCTTC	TRBD2	.	TRBV7-6	TRBJ2-1
CSVEENSNQPQHF	TGCAGCGTTGAAGAGAATAGCAATCAGCCCCAGCATTTT	.	.	TRBV29-1	TRBJ1-5
CASSLPEGAKNIQYF	TGTGCCAGCAGCTTACCGGAGGGAGCCAAAAACATTCAGTACTTC	.	.	TRBV7-2	TRBJ2-4
CASSPVQETQYF	TGTGCCAGCTCACCGGTCCAAGAGACCCAGTACTTC	.	many	TRBV18	TRBJ2-5
CSVLTTTDTQYF	TGCAGTGTATTGACTACCACAGATACGCAGTATTTT	.	few	TRBV20-1	TRBJ2-3
CASSFVGSAYEQYF	TGTGCCAGCAGCTTCGTTGGCAGCGCTTACGAGCAGTACTTC	.	few	TRBV7-9	TRBJ2-7
CASSSHGLAEYEQYF	TGTGCCAGCAGTTCACACGGACTAGCGGAATACGAGCAGTACTTC	TRBD2	.	TRBV12-3/TRBV12-4	TRBJ2-7
CASSFRDGAEAFF	TGTGCCAGCAGTTTTCGGGACGGCGCCGAAGCTTTCTTT	.	few	TRBV27	TRBJ1-1
CSAISPGQGLYEQYF	TGCAGCGCGATTAGTCCGGGACAGGGGCTTTACGAGCAGTACTTC	TRBD1	.	TRBV20-1	TRBJ2-7
CASSWPARGGELFF	TGTGCCAGCAGTTGGCCAGCCCGGGGGGGGGAGCTGTTTTTT	.	few	TRBV28	TRBJ2-2
CASSVGASGSYEQYF	TGTGCCAGCAGCGTAGGGGCTAGCGGGAGCTACGAGCAGTACTTC	TRBD2	few	TRBV9	TRBJ2-7
CAWRHKGQSPYEQYF	TGTGCCTGGAGACATAAGGGACAGAGCCCCTACGAGCAGTACTTC	TRBD1	few	TRBV30	TRBJ2-7
CAISQGAYTEAFF	TGTGCCATCAGTCAGGGGGCTTACACTGAAGCTTTCTTT	TRBD1	few	TRBV10-3	TRBJ1-1
CSVIGDRVRTEAFF	TGCAGCGTTATAGGGGACAGGGTTCGGACTGAAGCTTTCTTT	TRBD1	.	TRBV29-1	TRBJ1-1
CASRTITGATYEQYF	TGTGCCAGCAGGACGATAACAGGGGCGACCTACGAGCAGTACTTC	TRBD1	few	TRBV6-1	TRBJ2-7
CASSGRVAGIRETQYF	TGTGCCAGCAGTGGTCGGGTAGCGGGCATTAGGGAGACCCAGTACTTC	TRBD2	few	TRBV12-3/TRBV12-4	TRBJ2-5